The following is a T cell receptor beta chain sequence with its context. This specimen belongs to a study of cytomegalovirus exposure and HLA in healthy donors. V was trimmed by 5 bases and J by 2 bases, leaving 13 bases between them. Germline V gene sequence: CDR1 MGHRA, CDR2 YSYEKL. This CDR3 has 16 amino acids. The PCR used 60 Vbeta and 13 Jbeta primers. Repertoires were generated with immunoSEQ multiplex PCR, while TCRdb's copy carries only in-frame clones and drops some. The profile shows some 91,000 clones, 70% to 80% of them singletons. Source material: PBMCs. The rearrangement uses TRBV4-1 and TRBJ1-6; TRBD1 might be the D (6 bases). This clonotype originated in a man aged 40-55 years in good health and CMV-seronegative. In DNA form, the CDR3 reads TGCGCCAGCAGCGTAGAACAGGGAACCTATAATTCACCCCTCCACTTT. This encodes CASSVEQGTYNSPLHF.